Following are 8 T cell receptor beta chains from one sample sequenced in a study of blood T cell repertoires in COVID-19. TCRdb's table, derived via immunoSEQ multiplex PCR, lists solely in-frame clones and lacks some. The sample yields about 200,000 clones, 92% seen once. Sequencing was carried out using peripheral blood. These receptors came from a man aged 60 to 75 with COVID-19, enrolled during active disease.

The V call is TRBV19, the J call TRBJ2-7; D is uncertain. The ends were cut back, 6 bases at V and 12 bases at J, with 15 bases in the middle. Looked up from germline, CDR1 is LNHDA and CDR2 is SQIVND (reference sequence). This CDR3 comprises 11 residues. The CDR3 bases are TGTGCCAGTAGGAGGAGACGCGAACGGTACTTC. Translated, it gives CASRRRRERYF.

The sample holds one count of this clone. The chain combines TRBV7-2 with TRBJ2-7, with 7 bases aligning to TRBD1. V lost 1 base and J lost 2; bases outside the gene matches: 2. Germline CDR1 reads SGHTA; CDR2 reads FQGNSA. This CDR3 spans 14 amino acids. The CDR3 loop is CASSLGQGAYEQYF. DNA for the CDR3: TGTGCCAGCAGCTTAGGCCAGGGGGCCTACGAGCAGTACTTC.

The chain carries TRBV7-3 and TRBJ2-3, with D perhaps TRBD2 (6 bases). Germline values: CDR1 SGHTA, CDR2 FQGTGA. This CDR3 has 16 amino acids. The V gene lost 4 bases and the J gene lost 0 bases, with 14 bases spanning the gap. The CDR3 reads CASSSELALSTDTQYF. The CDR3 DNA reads TGTGCCAGCAGCTCCGAGCTAGCGCTAAGCACAGATACGCAGTATTTT.

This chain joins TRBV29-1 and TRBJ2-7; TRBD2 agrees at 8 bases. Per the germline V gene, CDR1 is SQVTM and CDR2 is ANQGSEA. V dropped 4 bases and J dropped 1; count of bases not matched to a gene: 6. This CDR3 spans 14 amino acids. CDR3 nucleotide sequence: TGCAGCGTTGGAAGCGGGAGCGGATCCTACGAGCAGTACTTC. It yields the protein CSVGSGSGSYEQYF.

The CDR3 bases are TGTGCCAGCAGTTTTCAGGGCTTCTCTGGAAACACCATATATTTT. Amino acids: CASSFQGFSGNTIYF. The J gene is TRBJ1-3, the V gene TRBV28, with TRBD1 as a possible D gene (5 bases). CDR3 size: 15 residues. Germline loops: CDR1 MDHEN, CDR2 SYDVKM. The germline V and J ends were trimmed by 3 bases and 0 bases, with 9 bases remaining between them.

CDR3 DNA: TGTGCCAGCAGCTTGGGGGGGACTAGCAGCTACGAGCAGTACTTC. Translation: CASSLGGTSSYEQYF. The rearrangement joins TRBV5-5 to TRBJ2-7, with 9 positions matching TRBD2. CDR3 length: 15 amino acids. The germline V gene has CDR1 SGHKS and CDR2 YYEKEE (reference sequence). Trimming cost V 0 bases and J 3 bases; bases outside gene matches: 4.

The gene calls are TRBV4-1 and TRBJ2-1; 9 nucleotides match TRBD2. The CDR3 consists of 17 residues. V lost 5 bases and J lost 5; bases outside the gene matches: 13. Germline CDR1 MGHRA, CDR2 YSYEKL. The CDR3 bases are TGCGCCAGCAGCTTCACCCTAGCGGCGGGAGGGGACAATGAGCAGTTCTTC. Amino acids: CASSFTLAAGGDNEQFF.

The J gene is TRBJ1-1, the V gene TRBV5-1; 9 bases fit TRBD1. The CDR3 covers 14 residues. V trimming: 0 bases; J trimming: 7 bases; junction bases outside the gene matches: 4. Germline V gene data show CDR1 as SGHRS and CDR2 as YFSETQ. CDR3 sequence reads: CASSLAQGAVEAFF. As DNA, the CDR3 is TGCGCCAGCAGCTTGGCACAGGGGGCTGTTGAAGCTTTCTTT.